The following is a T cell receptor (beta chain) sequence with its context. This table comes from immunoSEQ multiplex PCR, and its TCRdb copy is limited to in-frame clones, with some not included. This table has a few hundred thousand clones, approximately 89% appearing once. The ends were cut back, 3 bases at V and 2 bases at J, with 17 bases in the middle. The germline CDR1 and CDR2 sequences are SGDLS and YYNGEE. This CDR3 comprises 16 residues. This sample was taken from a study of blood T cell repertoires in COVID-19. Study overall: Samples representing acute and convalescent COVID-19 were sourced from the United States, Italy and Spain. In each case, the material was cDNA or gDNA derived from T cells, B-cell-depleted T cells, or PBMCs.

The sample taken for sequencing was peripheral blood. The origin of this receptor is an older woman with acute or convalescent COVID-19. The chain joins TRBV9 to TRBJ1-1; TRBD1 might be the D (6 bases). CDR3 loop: CASSGGPGQENTEAFF. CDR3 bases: TGTGCCAGCAGCGGTGGTCCGGGACAAGAAAACACTGAAGCTTTCTTT.